This T cell receptor beta chain was retrieved from a study of long-term antiretroviral therapy in people with HIV. They ran version v3.0 of the immunoSEQ assay at survey level. Data came from immunoSEQ multiplex PCR; TCRdb stores just in-frame clones and leaves some out. The profile covers more than 20,000 clones, with 86% appearing a single time and about 3.5% taken by the ten largest. CDR3 length equals 14 residues. Germline loops: CDR1 SGHAT, CDR2 FQNNGV. The ends were cut back, 1 base at V and 6 bases at J, with 12 bases in the middle. Material: unsorted PBMCs, obtained 1.9 years after starting antiretroviral therapy. The TCR comes from a woman younger than 45 with HIV. J is TRBJ1-1 and V is TRBV11-2; the D gene is possibly TRBD1 (5 bases). The CDR3 nucleotides are TGTGCCAGCAGCTTAGCTGGGGGGAGGTCTGAAGCTTTCTTT. The encoded protein is CASSLAGGRSEAFF.